The entry below describes one TCR beta chain. CDR1 and CDR2 from the germline V gene are SGDLS and YYNGEE. The CDR3 has 13 residues. Trimming at V came to 7 bases and at J to 3 bases, leaving 6 bases not matched to a gene. The data belong to a study of blood T cell repertoires in COVID-19. Libraries were prepared by immunoSEQ multiplex PCR; TCRdb keeps only in-frame clonotypes and omits some of them. The table shows 120,000 or so clones, with more than 70% occurring only once. The genes are TRBV9 and TRBJ1-1; TRBD1 agrees at 7 bases. The source is a human donor in a cohort sampled during active COVID-19. Source material: peripheral blood. The CDR3 DNA reads as TGTGCCAGCGGTAAGGGGGCTGACACTGAAGCTTTCTTT. This codes for CASGKGADTEAFF.